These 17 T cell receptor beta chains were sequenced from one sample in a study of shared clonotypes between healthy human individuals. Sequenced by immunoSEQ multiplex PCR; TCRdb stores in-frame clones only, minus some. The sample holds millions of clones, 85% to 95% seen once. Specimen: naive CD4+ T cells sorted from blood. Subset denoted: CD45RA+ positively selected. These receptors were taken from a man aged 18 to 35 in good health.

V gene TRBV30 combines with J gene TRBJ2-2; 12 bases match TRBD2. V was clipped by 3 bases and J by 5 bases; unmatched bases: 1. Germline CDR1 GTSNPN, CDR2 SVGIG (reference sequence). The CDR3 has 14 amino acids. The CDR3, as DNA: TGTGCCTGGAGGACTAGCGGGAGTACCGGGGAGCTGTTTTTT. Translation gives CAWRTSGSTGELFF.

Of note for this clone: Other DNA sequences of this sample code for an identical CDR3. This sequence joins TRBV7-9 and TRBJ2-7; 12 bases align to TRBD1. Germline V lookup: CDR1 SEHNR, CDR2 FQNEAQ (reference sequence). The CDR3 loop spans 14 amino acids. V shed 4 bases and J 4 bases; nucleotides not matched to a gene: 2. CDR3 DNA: TGTGCCAGCAGCTCGGGACAGGGGGCTTACGAGCAGTACTTC. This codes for CASSSGQGAYEQYF.

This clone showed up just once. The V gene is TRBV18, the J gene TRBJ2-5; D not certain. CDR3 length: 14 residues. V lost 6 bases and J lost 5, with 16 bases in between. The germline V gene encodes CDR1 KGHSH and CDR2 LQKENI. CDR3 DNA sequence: TGTGCCAGCTCGAAAATCGGACGGGTTGAGACCCAGTACTTC. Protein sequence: CASSKIGRVETQYF. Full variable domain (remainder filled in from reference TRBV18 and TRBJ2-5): NAGVMQNPRHLVRRRGQEARLRCSPMKGHSHVYWYRQLPEEGLKFMVYLQKENIIDESGMPKERFSAEFPKEGPSILRIQQVVRGDSAAYFCASSKIGRVETQYFGPGTRLLVL.

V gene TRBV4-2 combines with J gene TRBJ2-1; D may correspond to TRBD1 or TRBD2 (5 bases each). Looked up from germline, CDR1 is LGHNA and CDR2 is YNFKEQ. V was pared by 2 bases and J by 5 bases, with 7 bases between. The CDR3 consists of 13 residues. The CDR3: CASSQLGDNEQFF. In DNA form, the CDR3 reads TGTGCCAGCAGCCAATTGGGGGACAATGAGCAGTTCTTC.

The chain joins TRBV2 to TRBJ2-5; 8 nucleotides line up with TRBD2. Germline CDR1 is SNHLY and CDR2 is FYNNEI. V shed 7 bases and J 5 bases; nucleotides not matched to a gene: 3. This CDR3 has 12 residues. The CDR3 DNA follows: TGTGCCAGCAAGCCTAGCGGGGAGACCCAGTACTTC. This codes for CASKPSGETQYF.

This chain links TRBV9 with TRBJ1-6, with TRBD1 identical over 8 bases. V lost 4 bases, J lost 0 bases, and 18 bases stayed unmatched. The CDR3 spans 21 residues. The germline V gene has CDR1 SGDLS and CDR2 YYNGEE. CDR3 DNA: TGTGCCAGCAGCCCAGAAGGACAGGGCCTAATGGAGAGCTCCTATAATTCACCCCTCCACTTT. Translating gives CASSPEGQGLMESSYNSPLHF.

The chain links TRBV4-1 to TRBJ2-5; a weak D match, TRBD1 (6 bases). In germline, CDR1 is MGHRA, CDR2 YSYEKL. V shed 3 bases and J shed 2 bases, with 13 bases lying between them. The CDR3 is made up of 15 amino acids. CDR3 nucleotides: TGCGCCAGCAGCCAGTTGGACAGCACACAAGAGACCCAGTACTTC. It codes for CASSQLDSTQETQYF.

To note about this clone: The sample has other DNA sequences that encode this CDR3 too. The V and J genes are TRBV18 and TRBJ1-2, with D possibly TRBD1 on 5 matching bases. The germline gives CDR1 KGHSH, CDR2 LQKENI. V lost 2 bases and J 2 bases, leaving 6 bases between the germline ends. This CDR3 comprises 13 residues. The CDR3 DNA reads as TGTGCCAGCTCACCAACAGGAAACTATGGCTACACCTTC. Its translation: CASSPTGNYGYTF. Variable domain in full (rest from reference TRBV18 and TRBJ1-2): NAGVMQNPRHLVRRRGQEARLRCSPMKGHSHVYWYRQLPEEGLKFMVYLQKENIIDESGMPKERFSAEFPKEGPSILRIQQVVRGDSAAYFCASSPTGNYGYTFGSGTRLTVV.

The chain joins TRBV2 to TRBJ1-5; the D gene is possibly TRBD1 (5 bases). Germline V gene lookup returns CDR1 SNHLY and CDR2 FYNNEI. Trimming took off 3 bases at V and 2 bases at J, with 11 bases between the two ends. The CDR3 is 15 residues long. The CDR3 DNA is TGTGCCAGCAGTGACGGGGGAACGGGCAATCAGCCCCAGCATTTT. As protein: CASSDGGTGNQPQHF.

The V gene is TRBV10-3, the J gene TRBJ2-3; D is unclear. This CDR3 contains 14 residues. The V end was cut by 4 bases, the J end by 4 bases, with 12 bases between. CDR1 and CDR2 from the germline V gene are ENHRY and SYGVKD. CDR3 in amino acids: CAISVPTSADTQYF. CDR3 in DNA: TGTGCCATCAGTGTCCCAACTTCGGCAGATACGCAGTATTTT.

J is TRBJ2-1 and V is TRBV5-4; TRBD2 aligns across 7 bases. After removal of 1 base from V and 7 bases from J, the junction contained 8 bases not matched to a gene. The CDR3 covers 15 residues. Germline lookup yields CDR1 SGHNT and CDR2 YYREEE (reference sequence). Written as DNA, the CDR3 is TGTGCCAGCAGCTTGCAAGCGGGATCAAGAAATGAGCAGTTCTTC. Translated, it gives CASSLQAGSRNEQFF. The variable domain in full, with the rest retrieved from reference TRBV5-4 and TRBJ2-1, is ETGVTQSPTHLIKTRGQQVTLRCSSQSGHNTVSWYQQALGQGPQFIFQYYREEENGRGNFPPRFSGLQFPNYSSELNVNALELDDSALYLCASSLQAGSRNEQFFGPGTRLTVL.

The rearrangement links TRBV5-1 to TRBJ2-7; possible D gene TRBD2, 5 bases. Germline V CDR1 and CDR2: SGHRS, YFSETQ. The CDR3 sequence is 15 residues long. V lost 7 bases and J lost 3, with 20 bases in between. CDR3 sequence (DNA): TGCGCCAGCGCCCAAGGACTCCAAACGGTCTACGAGCAGTACTTC. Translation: CASAQGLQTVYEQYF.

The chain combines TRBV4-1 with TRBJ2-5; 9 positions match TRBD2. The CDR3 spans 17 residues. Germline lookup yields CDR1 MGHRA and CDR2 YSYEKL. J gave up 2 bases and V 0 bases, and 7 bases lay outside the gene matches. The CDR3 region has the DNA TGCGCCAGCAGCCAAGATCGCAGCGGGGGGCCGCAAGAGACCCAGTACTTC. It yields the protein CASSQDRSGGPQETQYF.

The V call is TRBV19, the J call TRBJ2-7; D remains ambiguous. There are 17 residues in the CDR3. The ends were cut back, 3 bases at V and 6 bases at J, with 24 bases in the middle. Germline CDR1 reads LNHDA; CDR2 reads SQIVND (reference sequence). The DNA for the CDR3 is TGTGCCAGTAGTATGGGTGGTGGTGGCAGCACAACGGGCGAGCAGTACTTC. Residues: CASSMGGGGSTTGEQYF. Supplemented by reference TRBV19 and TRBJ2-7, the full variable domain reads DGGITQSPKYLFRKEGQNVTLSCEQNLNHDAMYWYRQDPGQGLRLIYYSQIVNDFQKGDIAEGYSVSREKKESFPLTVTSAQKNPTAFYLCASSMGGGGSTTGEQYFGPGTRLTVT.

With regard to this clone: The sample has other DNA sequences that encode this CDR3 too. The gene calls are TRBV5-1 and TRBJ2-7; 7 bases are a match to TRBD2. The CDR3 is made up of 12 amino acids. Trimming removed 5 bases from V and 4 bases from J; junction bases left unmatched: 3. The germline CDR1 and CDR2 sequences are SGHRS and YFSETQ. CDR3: CASSWEGYEQYF. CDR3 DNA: TGCGCCAGCAGTTGGGAGGGATACGAGCAGTACTTC.

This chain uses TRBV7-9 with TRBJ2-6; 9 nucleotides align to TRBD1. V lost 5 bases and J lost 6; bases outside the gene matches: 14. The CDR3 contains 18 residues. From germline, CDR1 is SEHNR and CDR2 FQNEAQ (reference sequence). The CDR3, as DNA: TGTGCCAGCAGCCCCCAGGGGACAGGGAGTAAGAAGGCCAACGTCCTGACTTTC. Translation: CASSPQGTGSKKANVLTF.

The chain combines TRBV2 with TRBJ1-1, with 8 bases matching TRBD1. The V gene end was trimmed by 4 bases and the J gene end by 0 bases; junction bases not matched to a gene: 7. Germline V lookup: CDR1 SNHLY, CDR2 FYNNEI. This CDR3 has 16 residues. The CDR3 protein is CASSVKRDRMNTEAFF. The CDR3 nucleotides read TGTGCCAGCAGTGTTAAACGGGACAGGATGAACACTGAAGCTTTCTTT.